These 6 T cell receptor beta chains originate from one sample sequenced in a study of blood T cell repertoires in COVID-19. Produced via immunoSEQ multiplex PCR; TCRdb's table is partial and in-frame only. The sample yields about 200,000 clones, 82% seen once. The sequencing input was peripheral blood. Receptors were obtained from an elderly woman with COVID-19, enrolled during active disease.

J is TRBJ2-1 and V is TRBV12-5; D remains unclear. CDR3 size: 11 residues. V lost 7 bases and J 5 bases, leaving 6 bases between the germline ends. Germline V gene data show CDR1 as LGHNT and CDR2 as FRNRAP. In nucleotides, the CDR3 is TGTGCTAGTGCCAGGAACAATGAGCAGTTCTTC. This translates into CASARNNEQFF.

V gene TRBV5-4 combines with J gene TRBJ2-7; 11 bases are a match to TRBD2. This CDR3 comprises 16 residues. V shed 1 base, J shed 7 bases, and the junction held 10 bases outside the gene matches. Germline CDR1 is SGHNT and CDR2 is YYREEE (reference sequence). The CDR3 region has the DNA TGTGCCAGCAGCTTGTTTCTAGCGGGGGGACCGGGGGAGCAGTACTTC. Protein sequence: CASSLFLAGGPGEQYF.

The CDR3, as DNA: TGTGCCAGCAGGGAGGGGTTAACTGAAGCTTTCTTT. This translates into CASREGLTEAFF. The gene calls are TRBV6-5 and TRBJ1-1; D is possibly TRBD1 (5 bases). CDR1 is MNHEY, CDR2 SVGAGI, per germline. The CDR3 covers 12 residues. With 6 bases removed from V and 5 bases from J, the gap between germline ends came to 10 bases.

The genes are TRBV6-5 and TRBJ1-3; D ambiguous. The CDR3 is 14 amino acids. The V end was cut by 4 bases, the J end by 2 bases, with 9 bases between. Germline V gene data show CDR1 as MNHEY and CDR2 as SVGAGI. The CDR3 region is CASSFERPGNTIYF. Here the CDR3 DNA reads TGTGCCAGCAGTTTTGAGCGGCCTGGAAACACCATATATTTT.

The V gene is TRBV6-5, the J gene TRBJ2-7; D is perhaps TRBD2 (6 bases). With 5 bases removed from V and 5 bases from J, the gap between germline ends came to 10 bases. Per the germline V gene, CDR1 is MNHEY and CDR2 is SVGAGI. The CDR3 is made up of 12 amino acids. The CDR3 protein is CASSTSIDEQYF. The CDR3 DNA is TGTGCCAGCAGTACTAGCATTGACGAGCAGTACTTC.

The rearrangement links TRBV14 to TRBJ1-2, with D possibly matching TRBD1 (6 bases). Trimming shortened V by 5 bases and J by 8 bases, and 18 bases separated the two germline ends. Germline CDR1 and CDR2: SGHDN and FVKESK. The CDR3 consists of 14 residues. The DNA for the CDR3 is TGTGCCAGCAGCTTATTACAGGGCCCTGGGGGCTACACCTTC. Its translation: CASSLLQGPGGYTF.